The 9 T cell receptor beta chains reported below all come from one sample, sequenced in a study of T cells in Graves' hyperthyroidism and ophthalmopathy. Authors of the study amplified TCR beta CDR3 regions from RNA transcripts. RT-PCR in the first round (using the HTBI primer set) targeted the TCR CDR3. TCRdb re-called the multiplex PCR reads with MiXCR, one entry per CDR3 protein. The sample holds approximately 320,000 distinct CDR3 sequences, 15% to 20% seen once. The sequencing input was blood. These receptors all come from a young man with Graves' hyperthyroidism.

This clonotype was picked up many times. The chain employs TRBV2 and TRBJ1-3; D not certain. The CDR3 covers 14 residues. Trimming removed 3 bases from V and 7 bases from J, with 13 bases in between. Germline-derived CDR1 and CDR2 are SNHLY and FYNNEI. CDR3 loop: CASSEEQLLNTIYF. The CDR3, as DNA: TGTGCCAGCAGTGAGGAACAGCTACTGAACACCATATATTTT.

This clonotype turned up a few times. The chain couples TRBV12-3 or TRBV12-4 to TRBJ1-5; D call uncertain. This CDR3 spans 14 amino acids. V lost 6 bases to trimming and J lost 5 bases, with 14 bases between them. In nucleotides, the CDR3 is TGTGCCAGCAGCTTATGGGGTTCGGATCAGCCCCAGCATTTT. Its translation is CASSLWGSDQPQHF.

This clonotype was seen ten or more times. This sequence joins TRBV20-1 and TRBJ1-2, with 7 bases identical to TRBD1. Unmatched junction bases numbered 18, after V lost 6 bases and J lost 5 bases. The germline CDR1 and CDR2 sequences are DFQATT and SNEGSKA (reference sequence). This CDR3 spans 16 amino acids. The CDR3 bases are TGCAGTGCCGGACTATTGACCGGGACAGCTTTTTATGGCTACACCTTC. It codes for CSAGLLTGTAFYGYTF.

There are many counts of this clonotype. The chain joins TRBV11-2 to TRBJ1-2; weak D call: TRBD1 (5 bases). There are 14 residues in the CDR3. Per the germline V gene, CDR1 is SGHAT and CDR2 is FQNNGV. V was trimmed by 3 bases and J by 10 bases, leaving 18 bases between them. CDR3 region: CASSLAYPTEDYTF. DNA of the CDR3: TGTGCCAGCAGCTTGGCCTATCCGACAGAAGACTACACCTTC.

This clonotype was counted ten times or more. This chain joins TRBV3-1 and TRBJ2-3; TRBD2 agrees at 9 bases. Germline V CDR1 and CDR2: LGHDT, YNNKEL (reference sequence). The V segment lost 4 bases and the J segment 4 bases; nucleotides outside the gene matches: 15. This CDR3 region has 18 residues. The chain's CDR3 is CASSLLIAGAEPADTQYF. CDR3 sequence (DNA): TGTGCCAGCAGCCTTCTAATAGCGGGGGCGGAACCGGCAGATACGCAGTATTTT.

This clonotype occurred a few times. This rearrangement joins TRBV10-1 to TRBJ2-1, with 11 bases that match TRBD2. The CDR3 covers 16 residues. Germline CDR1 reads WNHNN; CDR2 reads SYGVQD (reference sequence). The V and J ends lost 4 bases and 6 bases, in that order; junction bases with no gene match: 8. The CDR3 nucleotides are TGCGCCAGCAGTGGTCCGGGACTAGCGGTCCGCAATGAGCAGTTCTTC. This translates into CASSGPGLAVRNEQFF.

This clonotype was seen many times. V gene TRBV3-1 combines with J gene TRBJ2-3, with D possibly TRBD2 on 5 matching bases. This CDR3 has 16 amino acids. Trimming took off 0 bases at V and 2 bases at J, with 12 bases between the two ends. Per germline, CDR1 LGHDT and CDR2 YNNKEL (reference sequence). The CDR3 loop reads CASSQDWAEDTDTQYF. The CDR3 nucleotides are TGTGCCAGCAGCCAAGATTGGGCGGAGGACACAGATACGCAGTATTTT.

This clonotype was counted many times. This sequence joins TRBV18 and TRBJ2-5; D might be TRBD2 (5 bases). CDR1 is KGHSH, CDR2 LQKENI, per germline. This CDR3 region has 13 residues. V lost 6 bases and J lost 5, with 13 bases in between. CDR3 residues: CASSNIEGETQYF. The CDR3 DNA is TGTGCCAGCTCCAACATAGAGGGTGAGACCCAGTACTTC.

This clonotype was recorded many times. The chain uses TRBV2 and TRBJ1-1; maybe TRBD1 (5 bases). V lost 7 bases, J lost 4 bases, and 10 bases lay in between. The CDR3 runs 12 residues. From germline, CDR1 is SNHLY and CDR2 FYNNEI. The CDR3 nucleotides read TGTGCCAGCATTGGGGGGGGCACTGAAGCTTTCTTT. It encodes CASIGGGTEAFF.